Reported below is one T cell receptor beta chain. This record belongs to a study of early stage breast cancer tumors. The germline V gene encodes CDR1 SGHNT and CDR2 YYREEE (reference sequence). The V and J ends lost 4 bases and 7 bases respectively, with 12 bases between them. The CDR3 loop spans 13 amino acids. Data came from immunoSEQ multiplex PCR; TCRdb stores just in-frame clones and leaves some out. The sample has 69,000 or so clones, 75% to 90% seen once. The material sequenced was blood. This chain connects TRBV5-4 to TRBJ2-4; tentatively, D is TRBD1 (6 bases). This clonotype was sampled from a person aged 40 to 50 with breast cancer. The CDR3 nucleotides read TGTGCCAGCAGCCGTCCGGACAGTAACATTCAGTACTTC. Translated: CASSRPDSNIQYF.